This section outlines one TCR beta chain sequence together with its context. This record belongs to a study of blood T cell repertoires in COVID-19. The wider study: Researchers got acute and convalescent COVID-19 samples from the United States, Italy and Spain. PBMCs, B-cell-depleted T cells, or T cells provided the cDNA or gDNA that made up the material.

Per the authors' pipeline: Reference gene primers were amplified, and this amplification served to estimate nucleated cell counts. The method was immunoSEQ multiplex PCR; TCRdb's version includes in-frame clones alone and lacks a portion of them. V, J and clone size are taken as reported in that table, and D and trimming were inferred from the DNA itself. The sample has some 130,000 clones, 80% to 90% seen once. Seattle's cohort entered during active infection and was followed longitudinally. The clonotype was recovered from a man between 60 and 70 years old with COVID-19, enrolled during active disease. The specimen sequenced was peripheral blood.

The CDR3 loop is CATSDLPGVSGQYF. In DNA, the CDR3 is TGTGCCACCAGTGATTTGCCTGGTGTGAGTGGGCAGTACTTC. V and J are TRBV24-1 and TRBJ2-7; D is unresolved. The ends were cut back, 0 bases at V and 9 bases at J, with 14 bases in the middle. The CDR3 covers 14 residues. CDR1 is KGHDR and CDR2 is SFDVKD in the germline V gene.